A selection of T cell receptor beta chains follows, all from one sample in a study of response to subunit inactivated influenza vaccine. TCRdb analysed the RT-PCR reads with MiXCR anew, one entry per CDR3 protein. The data hold around 490,000 distinct CDR3 sequences, with around 8% observed a single time. This sample comprised PBMCs from blood, obtained less than 30 months after vaccination. The source of these receptors is a man between 50 and 69 years old who received an inactivated influenza vaccine. CDR3s include the opening cysteine and the closing phenylalanine or tryptophan. Each record gives: CDR3 length, J gene, V gene, D gene, clone size, CDR3 DNA, CDR3 protein. The D gene is left open where the match is weak. Size tells how often a clone was seen (once, few, many) or the class of an expanded clone, and some rows leave it out.

>16|TRBJ2-2|TRBV28|TRBD2|NA
TGTGCCAGCAGTCCTTGGGGTAGCGGGAATACCGGGGAGCTGTTTTTT
CASSPWGSGNTGELFF
>15|TRBJ2-1|TRBV25-1|NA|many
TGTGCCAGCAGTGCAAGAGGGGGAGCAGGATCACCGCAGTTCTTC
CASSARGGAGSPQFF
>14|TRBJ1-5|TRBV4-1|NA|many
TGCGCCAGCAGCCCCAACAGGGCGAGTCAGCCCCAGCATTTT
CASSPNRASQPQHF
>17|TRBJ2-2|TRBV5-5|NA|NA
TGTGCCAGCAGCTTCCGCCCGCGAGGTAGCGGCACCGGGGAGCTGTTTTTT
CASSFRPRGSGTGELFF
>14|TRBJ1-5|TRBV12-3/TRBV12-4|TRBD1|few
TGTGCCAGCAGGGCCGGACAGGCGAATCAGCCCCAGCATTTT
CASRAGQANQPQHF
>18|TRBJ2-3|TRBV4-3|NA|NA
TGCGCCAGCAGCCAAGGGGCCGGGATATTAATAGGCACAGATACGCAGTATTTT
CASSQGAGILIGTDTQYF
>13|TRBJ2-3|TRBV6-7|NA|few
TGTGCCAGCAGGGACGGTTCGGAAGATACGCAGTATTTT
CASRDGSEDTQYF
>12|TRBJ1-1|TRBV7-2|NA|many
TGTGCCAGCGGACCTTATAGGGCTGAAGCTTTCTTT
CASGPYRAEAFF
>14|TRBJ2-5|TRBV2|NA|NA
TGTGCCAGCTCCAACCAGGCAGCCCAAGAGACCCAGTACTTC
CASSNQAAQETQYF
>15|TRBJ2-2|TRBV7-2|TRBD1|many
TGTGCCAGCAGCTTAGAACCAGGGGGCGGCGGGGAGCTGTTTTTT
CASSLEPGGGGELFF
>14|TRBJ2-2|TRBV6-1|NA|many
TGTGCCAGCAGTCGGGACCTGGGCAGGGTGGAGCTGTTTTTT
CASSRDLGRVELFF
>15|TRBJ2-5|TRBV7-2|TRBD1|NA
TGTGCCAGCAGCGCCGGGACAGGGGTTTGGGAGACCCAGTACTTC
CASSAGTGVWETQYF
>15|TRBJ1-1|TRBV3-1|TRBD1|few
TGTGCCAGCAGCCCCCGGGACAGGGCTGGCACTGAAGCTTTCTTT
CASSPRDRAGTEAFF
>14|TRBJ2-5|TRBV7-2|NA|NA
TGTGCCAGCAGCTTATTAACAGCAGTTGGGACCCAGTACTTC
CASSLLTAVGTQYF
>13|TRBJ1-1|TRBV7-2|NA|few
TGTGCCAGCAGCTTAATCGTCGACACTGAAGCTTTCTTT
CASSLIVDTEAFF
>16|TRBJ2-1|TRBV5-6|TRBD1|few
TGTGCCAGCAGCTTGACCGGGACAGGGGCTTTTTATGAGCAGTTCTTC
CASSLTGTGAFYEQFF
>14|TRBJ1-4|TRBV12-3/TRBV12-4|TRBD1|NA
TGTGCCAGCAGTCCGACAGGGGGAGATGAAAAACTGTTTTTT
CASSPTGGDEKLFF
>14|TRBJ2-1|TRBV20-1|NA|many
TGCAGTGCTCTTGGGGGAGGTTCCAACAATGAGCAGTTCTTC
CSALGGGSNNEQFF
>12|TRBJ2-5|TRBV20-1|TRBD2|NA
TGCAGTGCCAGCGGGGCCCAAGAGACCCAGTACTTC
CSASGAQETQYF
>13|TRBJ2-3|TRBV4-3|NA|NA
TGCGCCAGCAGCCAAGGCCCTGGGGATACGCAGTATTTT
CASSQGPGDTQYF
>14|TRBJ1-2|TRBV20-1|NA|few
TGCAGTGCTAGTCTTTCCTCCGCCGTCCATGGCTACACCTTC
CSASLSSAVHGYTF
>15|TRBJ2-5|TRBV6-2/TRBV6-3|NA|few
TGTGCCAGCAGTTTTTTTGGGACGGTACAAGAGACCCAGTACTTC
CASSFFGTVQETQYF
>12|TRBJ2-1|TRBV3-1|NA|few
TGTGCCAGCAGCCCAGCCTCTAGAAGGCAGTTCTTC
CASSPASRRQFF
>15|TRBJ1-1|TRBV5-1|TRBD1|NA
TGCGCCAGCAGCTCGCAACAGGGGCGGAACACTGAAGCTTTCTTT
CASSSQQGRNTEAFF
>13|TRBJ2-1|TRBV2|TRBD2|NA
TGTGCCAGCGCGGGGGAATCCTACAATGAGCAGTTCTTC
CASAGESYNEQFF
>16|TRBJ2-7|TRBV27|NA|NA
TGTGCCAGCAGTTTATTGCTAGCAGGAATTCCCTACGAGCAGTACTTC
CASSLLLAGIPYEQYF
>12|TRBJ2-1|TRBV5-1|NA|few
TGCGCCAGCAGCTTTGAGCGTGGAGAGCAGTTCTTC
CASSFERGEQFF
>16|TRBJ2-3|TRBV12-3/TRBV12-4|TRBD2|many
TGTGCCAGCAGTGATAGCGGGGGGATCGACACAGATACGCAGTATTTT
CASSDSGGIDTDTQYF
>14|TRBJ2-5|TRBV7-8|NA|few
TGTGCCAGCAGCCCTCGACGCTTCGGAGAGACCCAGTACTTC
CASSPRRFGETQYF
>13|TRBJ1-1|TRBV5-1|NA|NA
TGCGCCAGCAGCCCCAACGGGGACACTGAAGCTTTCTTT
CASSPNGDTEAFF